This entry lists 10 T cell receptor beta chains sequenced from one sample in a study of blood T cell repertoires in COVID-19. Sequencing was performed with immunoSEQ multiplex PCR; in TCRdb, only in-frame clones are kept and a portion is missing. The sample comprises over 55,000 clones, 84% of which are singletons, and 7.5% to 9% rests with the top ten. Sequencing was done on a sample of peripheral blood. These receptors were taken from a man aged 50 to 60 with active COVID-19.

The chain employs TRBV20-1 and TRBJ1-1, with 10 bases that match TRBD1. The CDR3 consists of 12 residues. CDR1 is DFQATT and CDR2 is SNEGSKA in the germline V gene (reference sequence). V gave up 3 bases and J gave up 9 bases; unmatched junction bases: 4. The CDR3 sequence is CSASRGQGKAFF. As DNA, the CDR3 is TGCAGTGCTAGTAGGGGACAGGGGAAAGCTTTCTTT.

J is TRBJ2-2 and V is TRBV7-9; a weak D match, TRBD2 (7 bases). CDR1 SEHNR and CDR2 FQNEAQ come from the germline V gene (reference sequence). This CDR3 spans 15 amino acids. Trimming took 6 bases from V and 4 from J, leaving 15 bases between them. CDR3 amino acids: CASSTRGGITGELFF. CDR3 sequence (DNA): TGTGCCAGCAGTACGAGGGGGGGAATCACCGGGGAGCTGTTTTTT.

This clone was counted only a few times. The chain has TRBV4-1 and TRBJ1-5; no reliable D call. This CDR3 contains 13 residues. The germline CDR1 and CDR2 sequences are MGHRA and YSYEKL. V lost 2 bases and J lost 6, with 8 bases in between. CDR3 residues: CASSQTEGQPQHF. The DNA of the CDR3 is TGCGCCAGCAGCCAAACGGAGGGTCAGCCCCAGCATTTT.

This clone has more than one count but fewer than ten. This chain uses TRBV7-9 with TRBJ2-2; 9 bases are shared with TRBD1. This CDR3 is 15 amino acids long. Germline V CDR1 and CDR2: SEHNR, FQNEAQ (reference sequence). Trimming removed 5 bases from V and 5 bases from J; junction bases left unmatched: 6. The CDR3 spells CASSPWDRVTGELFF. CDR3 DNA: TGTGCCAGCAGCCCCTGGGACAGGGTTACCGGGGAGCTGTTTTTT. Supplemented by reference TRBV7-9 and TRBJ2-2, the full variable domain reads DTGVSQNPRHKITKRGQNVTFRCDPISEHNRLYWYRQTLGQGPEFLTYFQNEAQLEKSRLLSDRFSAERPKGSFSTLEIQRTEQGDSAMYLCASSPWDRVTGELFFGEGSRLTVL.

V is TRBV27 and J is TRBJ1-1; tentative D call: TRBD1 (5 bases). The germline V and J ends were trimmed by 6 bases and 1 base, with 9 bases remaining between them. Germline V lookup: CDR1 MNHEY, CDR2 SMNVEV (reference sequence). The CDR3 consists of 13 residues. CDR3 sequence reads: CASSRTGNTEAFF. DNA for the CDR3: TGTGCCAGCAGCCGAACAGGGAACACTGAAGCTTTCTTT.

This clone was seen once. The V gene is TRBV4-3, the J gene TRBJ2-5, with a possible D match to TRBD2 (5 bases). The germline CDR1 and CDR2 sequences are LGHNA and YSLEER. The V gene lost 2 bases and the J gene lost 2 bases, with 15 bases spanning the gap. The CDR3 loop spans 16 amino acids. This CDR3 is CASSQQLGLLQETQYF. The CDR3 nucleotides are TGCGCCAGCAGCCAACAACTAGGACTGTTACAAGAGACCCAGTACTTC.

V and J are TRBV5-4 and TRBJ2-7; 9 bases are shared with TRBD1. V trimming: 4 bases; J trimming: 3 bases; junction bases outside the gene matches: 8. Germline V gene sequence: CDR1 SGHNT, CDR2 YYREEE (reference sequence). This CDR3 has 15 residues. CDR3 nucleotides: TGTGCCAGCAGCCCATTGGGACAGGGATTCTACGAGCAGTACTTC. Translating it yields CASSPLGQGFYEQYF.

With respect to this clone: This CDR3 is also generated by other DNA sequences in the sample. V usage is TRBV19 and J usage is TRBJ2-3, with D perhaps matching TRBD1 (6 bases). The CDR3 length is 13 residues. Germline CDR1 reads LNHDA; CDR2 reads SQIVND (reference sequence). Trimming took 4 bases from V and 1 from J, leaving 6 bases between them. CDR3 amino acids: CASSNRGTDTQYF. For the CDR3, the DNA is TGTGCCAGTAGTAACAGGGGCACAGATACGCAGTATTTT. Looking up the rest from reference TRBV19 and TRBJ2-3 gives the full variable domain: DGGITQSPKYLFRKEGQNVTLSCEQNLNHDAMYWYRQDPGQGLRLIYYSQIVNDFQKGDIAEGYSVSREKKESFPLTVTSAQKNPTAFYLCASSNRGTDTQYFGPGTRLTVL.

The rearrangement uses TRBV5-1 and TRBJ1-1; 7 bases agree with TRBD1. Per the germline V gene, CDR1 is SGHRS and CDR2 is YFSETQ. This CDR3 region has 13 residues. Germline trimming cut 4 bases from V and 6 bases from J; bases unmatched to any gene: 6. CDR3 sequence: CASSPGTVAEAFF. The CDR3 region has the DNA TGCGCCAGCAGCCCAGGGACAGTTGCTGAAGCTTTCTTT.

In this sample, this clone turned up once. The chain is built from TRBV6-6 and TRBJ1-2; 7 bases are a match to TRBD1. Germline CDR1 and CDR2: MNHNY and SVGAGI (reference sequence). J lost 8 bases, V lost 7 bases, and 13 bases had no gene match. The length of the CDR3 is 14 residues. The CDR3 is CASIPRGQGEGYTF. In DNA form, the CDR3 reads TGTGCCAGCATACCAAGGGGGCAGGGGGAAGGCTACACCTTC.